This TCR beta chain was documented in a study of cytomegalovirus exposure and HLA in healthy donors. It was with 60 Vbeta and 13 Jbeta primers that the PCR ran. This table comes from immunoSEQ multiplex PCR, and its TCRdb copy is limited to in-frame clones, with some not included. The sample yields some 170,000 clones, around 88% seen once. Only a few counts were recorded for this clone. Per germline, CDR1 MNHEY and CDR2 SVGAGI. The ends were cut back, 6 bases at V and 1 base at J, with 12 bases in the middle. The CDR3 sequence is 14 residues long. The genes are TRBV6-5 and TRBJ1-1; perhaps TRBD1 as D (6 bases). This TCR derives from a woman aged 25-40 years in good health and CMV-seronegative. Sequencing was carried out using PBMCs. The DNA for the CDR3 is TGTGCCAGCAGCTTAAGACAGGCGAACACTGAAGCTTTCTTT. It yields the protein CASSLRQANTEAFF.